What follows describes a single T cell receptor (beta chain). The target antigen is unknown. This sample was included in a study of tumor-infiltrating lymphocytes in localized non-small cell lung cancer. Produced via immunoSEQ multiplex PCR; TCRdb's table is partial and in-frame only. The table records about 13,000 clones, 55% to 70% of them present only once. The germline V gene encodes CDR1 LNHNV and CDR2 YYDKDF (reference sequence). The CDR3 has 14 residues. J gave up 2 bases and V 3 bases, and 0 bases lay outside the gene matches. Points from the study as a whole: No T-cell fraction difference was seen between IM1 and IM2 tumors.

Material for sequencing was lung tumor tissue. This clonotype originated in a human donor with non-small cell lung cancer. This chain connects TRBV15 to TRBJ2-5; 10 bases fit TRBD1. CDR3 residues: CATSRDRGQETQYF. CDR3 sequence (DNA): TGTGCCACCAGCAGGGACAGGGGGCAAGAGACCCAGTACTTC.